This T cell receptor beta chain was documented in a study of T cell changes during pregnancy in multiple sclerosis. Some clones are missing from TCRdb's copy, which holds only in-frame ones; the method was immunoSEQ multiplex PCR. The table lists roughly 80,000 clones, over 75% of them singletons. J gave up 6 bases and V 4 bases, and 2 bases lay outside the gene matches. Germline V gene data show CDR1 as MRHNA and CDR2 as SNTAGT. This CDR3 comprises 14 residues. Here the sequenced sample was peripheral blood, taken before pregnancy. This clonotype was obtained from a female donor with multiple sclerosis, enrolled in a pregnancy study. J is TRBJ2-1 and V is TRBV6-4, with 11 bases identical to TRBD2. CDR3 sequence reads: CASSVAGGLNEQFF. The DNA of the CDR3 is TGTGCCAGCAGTGTAGCGGGGGGGCTCAATGAGCAGTTCTTC.